The 14 T cell receptor beta chains below were found in one sample sequenced in a study of regulatory T cells in long-lasting Graves disease. Arm-PCR of CDR3 regions and iRepertoire HTBI primers were used to build TCR beta libraries. TCRdb independently ran MiXCR on the multiplex PCR reads; one entry per CDR3 protein. The sample lists almost 450,000 distinct CDR3 sequences; 15% to 20% were seen once. Specified time point: newly diagnosed GD, antithyroid drugs for less than 3 months. After RNA was extracted from PBMCs, the TCR library was made from it. The same sample was also used in a study of T cells in Graves' hyperthyroidism and ophthalmopathy.

The specimen comprised peripheral blood mononuclear cells (PBMCs), sampled at new diagnosis, from a patient treated with antithyroid drugs. These receptors came from a woman in her twenties or thirties with Graves disease.

This clonotype showed up many times. The V and J genes are TRBV5-4 and TRBJ2-7, with TRBD2 identical over 8 bases. V trimming: 4 bases; J trimming: 3 bases; junction bases outside the gene matches: 6. The CDR3 consists of 14 residues. Germline assignment: CDR1 SGHNT and CDR2 YYREEE (reference sequence). The DNA of the CDR3 is TGTGCCAGCAGCATAGCGGGAAGTCTCTACGAGCAGTACTTC. It codes for CASSIAGSLYEQYF.

On this clonotype itself: A junction end diverges from the germline sequence, so it may reflect a read error. The chain employs TRBV20-1 and TRBJ1-3; possible D gene TRBD1, 5 bases. In germline, CDR1 is DFQATT, CDR2 SNEGSKA (reference sequence). This CDR3 has 15 residues. The CDR3 bases are TGCAGTGCTAGAGTGGGGCCGCTCTCTGGAAACGCCATATATTTT. Translating it yields CSARVGPLSGNAIYF.

The chain has TRBV10-1 and TRBJ1-1; D is unresolved. Trimming removed 3 bases from V and 2 bases from J, with 10 bases in between. The CDR3 runs to 14 residues. The germline CDR1 and CDR2 sequences are WNHNN and SYGVQD (reference sequence). The CDR3 DNA sequence: TGCGCCAGCAGTGACCCGTCCACCAACACTGAAGCTTTCTTT. This encodes CASSDPSTNTEAFF.

The chain recombines TRBV5-1 with TRBJ2-1; D possibly corresponds to TRBD2 (6 bases). There are 15 residues in the CDR3. The V and J ends lost 3 bases and 5 bases respectively, with 15 bases between them. In germline, CDR1 is SGHRS, CDR2 YFSETQ. The CDR3 spells CASSWDLSLNNEQFF. In nucleotides, the CDR3 is TGCGCCAGCAGCTGGGACTTGTCATTGAACAATGAGCAGTTCTTC.

This clonotype occurred many times. V usage is TRBV3-1 and J usage is TRBJ2-2; D gene ambiguous. CDR3 size: 14 residues. Trimming removed 1 base from V and 1 base from J, with 4 bases in between. Looked up from germline, CDR1 is LGHDT and CDR2 is YNNKEL (reference sequence). DNA for the CDR3: TGTGCCAGCAGCCAAGCGGTGAACACCGGGGAGCTGTTTTTT. This gives the protein CASSQAVNTGELFF.

The V and J genes are TRBV19 and TRBJ2-2; D possibly corresponds to TRBD2 (6 bases). With 4 bases removed from V and 5 bases from J, the gap between germline ends came to 14 bases. The CDR3 is made up of 15 amino acids. CDR1 and CDR2 from the germline V gene are LNHDA and SQIVND (reference sequence). The CDR3 region is CASSKLTSKTGELFF. As DNA, the CDR3 is TGTGCCAGTAGTAAGCTTACTAGCAAAACCGGGGAGCTGTTTTTT. Full variable domain (remainder filled in from reference TRBV19 and TRBJ2-2): DGGITQSPKYLFRKEGQNVTLSCEQNLNHDAMYWYRQDPGQGLRLIYYSQIVNDFQKGDIAEGYSVSREKKESFPLTVTSAQKNPTAFYLCASSKLTSKTGELFFGEGSRLTVL.

This chain links TRBV5-4 with TRBJ2-1, with 10 bases aligning to TRBD1. J lost 6 bases, V lost 8 bases, and 5 bases had no gene match. The CDR3 totals 13 residues. Germline assignment: CDR1 SGHNT and CDR2 YYREEE (reference sequence). Written as DNA, the CDR3 is TGTGCCAGGGGGACAGGGGTAGGCAATGAGCAGTTCTTC. Its translation: CARGTGVGNEQFF.

This clonotype was counted at least ten times. The chain joins TRBV15 to TRBJ2-7; D is perhaps TRBD1 or TRBD2 (5 bases each). Germline V lookup: CDR1 LNHNV, CDR2 YYDKDF (reference sequence). CDR3 length equals 13 residues. V was pared by 6 bases and J by 3 bases, with 12 bases between. CDR3 DNA: TGTGCCACCAGTCCCGGGACGGACTACGAGCAGTACTTC. Its protein product is CATSPGTDYEQYF.

This chain connects TRBV30 to TRBJ1-1; no clear D gene. Germline lookup yields CDR1 GTSNPN and CDR2 SVGIG (reference sequence). The CDR3 spans 12 residues. Trimming removed 7 bases at V and 1 base at J, with 10 bases between. CDR3 region: CASVWGNTEAFF. The CDR3 DNA is TGTGCCTCTGTTTGGGGGAACACTGAAGCTTTCTTT.

The CDR3 DNA reads as TGCGCCAGCAGCTTGACAGACCCCAATGAAAAACTGTTTTTT. Protein product: CASSLTDPNEKLFF. The J gene is TRBJ1-4, the V gene TRBV5-1; D gene unclear. Looked up from germline, CDR1 is SGHRS and CDR2 is YFSETQ. The CDR3 extends over 14 amino acids. The germline V and J ends were trimmed by 1 base and 5 bases, with 9 bases remaining between them.

This clonotype came up many times. This chain joins TRBV11-1 and TRBJ2-1; 11 nucleotides match TRBD2. V dropped 4 bases and J dropped 8; count of bases not matched to a gene: 7. CDR3 length: 15 amino acids. Germline CDR1 and CDR2: SGHAT and FQDESV (reference sequence). The CDR3 nucleotides read TGTGCCAGCAGCTCTCATAGCGGGAGGGCCTATGAGCAGTTCTTC. Amino acid sequence: CASSSHSGRAYEQFF.

This clonotype came up many times. The genes are TRBV12-3 or TRBV12-4 and TRBJ2-4; tentatively, D is TRBD2 (5 bases). This CDR3 is 12 amino acids long. V lost 1 base to trimming and J lost 9 bases, with 7 bases between them. The CDR3 loop reads CASSLGRGIQYF. As DNA, the CDR3 is TGTGCCAGCAGTTTAGGTCGGGGCATTCAGTACTTC.

This clonotype occurred many times. This sequence joins TRBV7-8 and TRBJ2-2, with TRBD2 matching 11 bases. The CDR3 extends over 16 amino acids. J gave up 3 bases and V 5 bases, and 5 bases lay outside the gene matches. The germline V gene has CDR1 SGHVS and CDR2 FQNEAQ. The chain's CDR3 is CASSMGTSGYTGELFF. Here the CDR3 DNA reads TGTGCCAGCAGCATGGGGACTAGCGGCTACACCGGGGAGCTGTTTTTT.

Concerning this clonotype itself: A read error may be the cause here, since a much bigger clone is one base away. V and J are TRBV6-2 or TRBV6-3 and TRBJ2-7; the match to TRBD2 covers 7 bases. Germline V gene sequence: CDR1 MNHEY, CDR2 SVGEGT. The CDR3 consists of 13 residues. The CDR3 protein is CDSRSGISYEQYF. CDR3 coding DNA: TGTGACAGCCGAAGCGGGATCTCCTACGAGCAGTACTTC.